This TCR beta chain came from a study of shared clonotypes between healthy human individuals. As for the study in general: With ages of 18 to 49, the donors were two women and a few men.

Study-wide findings and caveats: Clonotype sharing across a few donors was observed for about 5.5% of naive CD4 clonotypes. Tissues were not sampled, only blood, and their repertoires likely differ.

In the sorted-subset replicate PCRs, approximately 200 ng DNA, 29,000 or so T cell genomes, was used. TCRdb's copy holds only in-frame clones and misses some; the assay was immunoSEQ multiplex PCR. The table includes under 2.5 million clones, 92% detected once. CDR1 and CDR2 from the germline V gene are MGHDK and SYGVNS. Trimming removed 7 bases at V and 4 bases at J, with 14 bases between. This CDR3 contains 13 residues. As concerns this clone: The antigen is not known.

This receptor was taken from a young man in good health. Some clones in this sample may be carry-over from other donors' samples. The rearrangement links TRBV25-1 to TRBJ2-7; D is undetermined. The sequenced sample was naive CD4+ T cells from PBMCs. Specified subset: CD45RA+ positively selected. CDR3 sequence: CASTPPGYYEQYF. The DNA of the CDR3 is TGTGCCAGCACCCCGCCCGGGTATTACGAGCAGTACTTC.